Described below is a single TCR beta chain sequence and its context. This clonotype was recorded a few times. Which antigen it targets is not known. Within one base of it there is no much larger clone, and no base qualities were kept. The data are from a study of T cells after yellow fever vaccination (dated by TCRdb to between 2017 and 2020). For the study in its entirety: Libraries from fractions with low cell numbers were prepared with the SMART-Seq v4 Ultra Low Input RNA kit. Bulk TCR alpha and beta repertoires were sequenced longitudinally to track T-cell clones before and after primary and booster YFV17D yellow fever vaccination. The cohort comprised two healthy male donors, one aged 18 to 30 and one aged 30 to 39 years. Bulk PBMC replicates and cell subsets were isolated from blood drawn at multiple timepoints before and after both primary and secondary immunization. What the research found in general, with its limitations: Compared with the primary T-cell response, the secondary T-cell response was weaker but faster, peaking on day 5 rather than day 15. A small share of clonotypes occurred in both CD4 and CD8 compartments, likely arising from convergent recombination. After the booster, most clones that had expanded after primary vaccination were detected again (around 95% of CD4 and roughly 86% of CD8), suggesting broad maintenance of memory. Because the study included only a couple of donors, the extent to which the findings can be generalized is limited. Because abundant contaminating clonotypes from the bulk population could be contained in FACS-sorted repertoires, computational filtering was required.

TCR cDNA was synthesized by 5'RACE template switching, which introduced a universal primer site and unique molecular identifiers. cDNA synthesis was primed from both the TCR alpha and TCR beta constant segments. Library amplification used two PCR steps, and the second PCR step added sample barcodes and sequencing adapters. Libraries were sequenced on Illumina HiSeq 2500 (2x100 bp) or NovaSeq (2x150 bp). Per the original workflow: Reads were demultiplexed and collapsed into UMI consensus sequences with MIGEC, and V(D)J alignment was performed with MiXCR. Vaccine-responding clonotypes were identified with edgeR using replicate PBMC samples, with FDR below 0.01 and a log2 fold change above 5 up to day 15 being required. CD4 or CD8 identity was assigned to each bulk clonotype according to whether the clonotype was present at higher abundance in the sequenced CD4 repertoire or the sequenced CD8 repertoire. TCRdb passed the public sequencing reads through fastp at Q25 and MiXCR, retaining productive beta sequences. Entries are consolidated by CDR3 protein sequence, retaining the most common genes and DNA. Clone size and V and J calls follow TCRdb, not the original study. For this sample there are about 510,000 distinct CDR3 sequences; around a fifth appear just once. 16% of the sample is in the top ten clones.

The germline V gene sets CDR1 to LGHNA and CDR2 to YNFKEQ. V loses 1 base at its end and J loses 3 bases; junction bases beyond the gene matches: 13. The CDR3 numbers 18 residues from cysteine through phenylalanine. Left in the record is the CDR3 DNA by itself, 54 bases read in frame from the first base. This specimen's treatment or condition label, interpreted: live attenuated yellow fever vaccine strain. At each blood-draw timepoint, two biological replicates of bulk PBMCs were obtained. PBMCs were isolated from peripheral blood using a standard Ficoll-Paque protocol. TriZol was used to extract RNA from bulk PBMCs, from CD4 and CD8 fractions, and from dextramer-positive and dextramer-negative fractions.

This sequence originates from a man younger than 35 who received the YFV17D yellow fever vaccine. The chain uses TRBV4-2 and TRBJ2-3; the central 7 bases match TRBD2. This material consisted of PBMCs, taken 21 days after the first yellow fever vaccination. The DNA sequence follows: TGTGCCAGCAGCCAAGTCCTAGGACTAGGCATCCGAACAGATACGCAGTATTTT. This yields the protein CASSQVLGLGIRTDTQYF.